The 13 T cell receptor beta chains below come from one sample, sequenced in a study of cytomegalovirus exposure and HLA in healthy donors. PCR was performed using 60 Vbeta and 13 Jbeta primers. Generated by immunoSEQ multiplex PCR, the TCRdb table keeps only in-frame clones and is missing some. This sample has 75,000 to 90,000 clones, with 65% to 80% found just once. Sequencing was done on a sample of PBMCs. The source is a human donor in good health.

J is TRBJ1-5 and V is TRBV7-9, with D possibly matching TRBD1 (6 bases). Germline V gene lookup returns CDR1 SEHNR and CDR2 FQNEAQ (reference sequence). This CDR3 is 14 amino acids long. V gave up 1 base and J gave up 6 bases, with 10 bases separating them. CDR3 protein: CASSLGGGGQPQHF. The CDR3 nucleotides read TGTGCCAGCAGCTTAGGTGGGGGCGGTCAGCCCCAGCATTTT.

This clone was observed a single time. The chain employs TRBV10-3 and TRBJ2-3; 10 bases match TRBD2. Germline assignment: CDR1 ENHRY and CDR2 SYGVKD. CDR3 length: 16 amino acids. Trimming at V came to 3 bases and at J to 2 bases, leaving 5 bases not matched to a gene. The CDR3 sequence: CAISEWTSGNTDTQYF. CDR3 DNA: TGTGCCATCAGTGAATGGACTAGCGGAAACACAGATACGCAGTATTTT.

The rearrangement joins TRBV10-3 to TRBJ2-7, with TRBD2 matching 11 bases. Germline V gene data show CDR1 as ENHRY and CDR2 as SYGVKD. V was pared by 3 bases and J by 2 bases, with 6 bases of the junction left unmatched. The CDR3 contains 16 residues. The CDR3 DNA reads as TGTGCCATCAGTGAATCCCCTAGCGGGGGGACCTACGAGCAGTACTTC. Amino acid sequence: CAISESPSGGTYEQYF.

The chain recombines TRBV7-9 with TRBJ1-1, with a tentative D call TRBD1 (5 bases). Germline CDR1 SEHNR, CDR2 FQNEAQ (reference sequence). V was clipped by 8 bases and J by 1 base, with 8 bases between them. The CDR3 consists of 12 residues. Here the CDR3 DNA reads TGTGCCAGCTGGGGGGGGAACACTGAAGCTTTCTTT. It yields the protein CASWGGNTEAFF.

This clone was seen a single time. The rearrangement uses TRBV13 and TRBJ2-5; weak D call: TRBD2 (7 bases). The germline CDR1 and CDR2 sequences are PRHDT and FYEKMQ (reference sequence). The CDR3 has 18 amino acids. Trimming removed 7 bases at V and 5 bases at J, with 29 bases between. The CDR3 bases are TGTGCCAGCACCACCCGGGGATCGCGGGGGCCACTAGGGGAGACCCAGTACTTC. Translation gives CASTTRGSRGPLGETQYF.

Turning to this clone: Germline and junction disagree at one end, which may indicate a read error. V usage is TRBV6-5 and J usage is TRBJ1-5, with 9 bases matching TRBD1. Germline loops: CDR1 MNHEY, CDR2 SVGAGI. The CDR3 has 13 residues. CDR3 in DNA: TGTGCCAGCAGAGGGACAGGGAAGCAGCCCCAGAATTTT. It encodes CASRGTGKQPQNF.

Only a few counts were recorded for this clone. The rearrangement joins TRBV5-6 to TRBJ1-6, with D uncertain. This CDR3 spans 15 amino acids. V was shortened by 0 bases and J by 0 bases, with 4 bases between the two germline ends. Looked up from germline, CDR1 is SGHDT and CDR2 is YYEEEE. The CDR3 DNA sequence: TGTGCCAGCAGCTTGGAGAGCTCCTATAATTCACCCCTCCACTTT. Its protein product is CASSLESSYNSPLHF.

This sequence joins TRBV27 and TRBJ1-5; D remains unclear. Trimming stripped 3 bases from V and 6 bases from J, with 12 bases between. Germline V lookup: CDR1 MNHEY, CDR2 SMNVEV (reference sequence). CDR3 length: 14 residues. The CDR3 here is CASSLSRQGQPQHF. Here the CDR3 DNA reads TGTGCCAGCAGTTTGAGCAGGCAAGGTCAGCCCCAGCATTTT.

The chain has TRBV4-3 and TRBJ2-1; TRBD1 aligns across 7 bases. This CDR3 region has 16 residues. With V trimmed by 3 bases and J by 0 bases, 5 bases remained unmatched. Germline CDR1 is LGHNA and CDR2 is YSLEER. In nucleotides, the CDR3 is TGCGCCAGCAGCCAGAGGGGGCCAGGCTCCTACAATGAGCAGTTCTTC. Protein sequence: CASSQRGPGSYNEQFF.

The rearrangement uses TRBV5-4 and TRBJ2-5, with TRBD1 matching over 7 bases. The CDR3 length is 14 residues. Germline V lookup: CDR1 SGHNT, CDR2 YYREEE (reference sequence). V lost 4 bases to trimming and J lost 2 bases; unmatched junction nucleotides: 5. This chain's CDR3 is CASSTRDSQETQYF. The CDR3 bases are TGTGCCAGCAGCACCCGGGACAGTCAAGAGACCCAGTACTTC.

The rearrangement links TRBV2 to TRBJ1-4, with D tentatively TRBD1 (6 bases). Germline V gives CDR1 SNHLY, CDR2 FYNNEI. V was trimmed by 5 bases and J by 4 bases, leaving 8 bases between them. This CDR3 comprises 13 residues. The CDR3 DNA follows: TGTGCCAGCAGTACACAGGGTAATGAAAAACTGTTTTTT. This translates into CASSTQGNEKLFF. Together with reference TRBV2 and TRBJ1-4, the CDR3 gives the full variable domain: EPEVTQTPSHQVTQMGQEVILRCVPISNHLYFYWYRQILGQKVEFLVSFYNNEISEKSEIFDDQFSVERPDGSNFTLKIRSTKLEDSAMYFCASSTQGNEKLFFGSGTQLSVL.

As DNA, the CDR3 is TGTGCCAGCAGCAGAACAGGGTTAGGGTCACCCCTCCACTTT. Translated, it gives CASSRTGLGSPLHF. The chain carries TRBV5-4 and TRBJ1-6; maybe TRBD1 (6 bases). The CDR3 sequence is 14 residues long. CDR1 and CDR2 from the germline V gene are SGHNT and YYREEE (reference sequence). V was clipped by 4 bases and J by 10 bases, with 15 bases between them.

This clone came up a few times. CDR3 amino acids: CANSSGGAGDTQYF. The CDR3 DNA reads TGTGCCAACTCTAGCGGGGGGGCGGGAGATACGCAGTATTTT. The V and J genes are TRBV2 and TRBJ2-3; the match to TRBD2 covers 12 bases. V was clipped by 10 bases and J by 5 bases; unmatched bases: 7. The CDR3 loop spans 14 amino acids. Germline V gene lookup returns CDR1 SNHLY and CDR2 FYNNEI.